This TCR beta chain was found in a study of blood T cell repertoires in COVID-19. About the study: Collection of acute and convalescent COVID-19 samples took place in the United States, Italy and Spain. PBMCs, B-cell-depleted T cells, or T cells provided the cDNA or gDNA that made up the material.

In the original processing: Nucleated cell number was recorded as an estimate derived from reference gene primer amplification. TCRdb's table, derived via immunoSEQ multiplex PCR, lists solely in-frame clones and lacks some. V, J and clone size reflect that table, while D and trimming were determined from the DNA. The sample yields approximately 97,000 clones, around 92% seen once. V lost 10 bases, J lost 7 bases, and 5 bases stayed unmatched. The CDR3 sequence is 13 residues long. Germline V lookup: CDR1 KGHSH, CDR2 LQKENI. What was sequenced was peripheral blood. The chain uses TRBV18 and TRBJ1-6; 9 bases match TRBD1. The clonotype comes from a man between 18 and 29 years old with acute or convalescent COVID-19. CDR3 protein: CATGGQGNSPLHF. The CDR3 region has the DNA TGTGCCACCGGAGGACAGGGGAATTCACCCCTCCACTTT.